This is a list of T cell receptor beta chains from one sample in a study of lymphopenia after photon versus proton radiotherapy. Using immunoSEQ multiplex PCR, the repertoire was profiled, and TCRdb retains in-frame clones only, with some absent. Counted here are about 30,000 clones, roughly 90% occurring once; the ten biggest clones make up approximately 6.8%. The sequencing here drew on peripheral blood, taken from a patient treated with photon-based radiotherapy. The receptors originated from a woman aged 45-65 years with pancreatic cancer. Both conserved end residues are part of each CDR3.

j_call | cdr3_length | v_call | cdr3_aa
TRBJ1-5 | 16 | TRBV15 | CATSRDLQASNQPQHF
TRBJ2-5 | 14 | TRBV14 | CASSPYRSQETQYF
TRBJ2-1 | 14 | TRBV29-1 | CSVSAGGSYNEQFF
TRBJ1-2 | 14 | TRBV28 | CASSLQRLDRGYTF
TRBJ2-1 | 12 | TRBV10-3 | CAISEPGTSKFF
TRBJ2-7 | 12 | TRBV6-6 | CASRGSGYEQYF
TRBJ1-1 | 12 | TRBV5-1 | CASSFDGTEAFF
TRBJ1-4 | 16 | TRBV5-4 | CASSLEPTTTNEKLFF
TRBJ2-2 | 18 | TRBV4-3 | CASSQEGSGRTNTGELFF
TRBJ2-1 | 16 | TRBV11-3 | CASSPIGTSSYNEQFF
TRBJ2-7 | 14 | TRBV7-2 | CASSPGLAGHEQYF
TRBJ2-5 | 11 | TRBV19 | CASSARETQYF
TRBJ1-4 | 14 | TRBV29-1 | CSVTGTGWNEKLFF
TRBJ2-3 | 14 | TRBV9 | CASSRPPEADTQYF
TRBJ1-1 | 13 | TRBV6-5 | CASSSGAPTEAFF
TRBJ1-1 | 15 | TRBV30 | CAWSEGSLKNTEAFF
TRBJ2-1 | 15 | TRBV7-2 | CASSPRLAGYNEQFF
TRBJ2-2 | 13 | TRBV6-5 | CAARGVNTGELFF
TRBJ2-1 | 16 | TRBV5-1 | CASSLGVTGRYNEQFF
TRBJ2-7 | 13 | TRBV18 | CASSGGSGYEQYF
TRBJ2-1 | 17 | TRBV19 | CASTPTGTSGVYNEQFF
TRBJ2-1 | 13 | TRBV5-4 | CASSSGTYNEQFF
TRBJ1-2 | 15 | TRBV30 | CAWEDHPDSSSGYTF
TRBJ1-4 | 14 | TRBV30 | CAWSRLGLGEKLFF
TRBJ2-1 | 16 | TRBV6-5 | CASSYEGRLGYNEQFF
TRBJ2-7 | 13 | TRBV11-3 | CASSLLTSSEQYF
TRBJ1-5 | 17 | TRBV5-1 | CASSLGTTGTSNQPQHF
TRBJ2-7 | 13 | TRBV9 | CASSGTGGYEQYF
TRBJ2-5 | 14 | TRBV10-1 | CASSDPSREETQYF
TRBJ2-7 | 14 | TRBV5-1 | CASPPGTPSYEQYF
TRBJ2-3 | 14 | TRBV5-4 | CASSLKVGADTQYF
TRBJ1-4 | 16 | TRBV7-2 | CASSLIIGGPNEKLFF
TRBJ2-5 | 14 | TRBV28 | CASSSPSRGETQYF
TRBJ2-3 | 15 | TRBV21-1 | CASPPGGVGTDTQYF
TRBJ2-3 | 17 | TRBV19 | CASSMRTRTPASDTQYF
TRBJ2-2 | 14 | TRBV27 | CASSPTGNTGELFF
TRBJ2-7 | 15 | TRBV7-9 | CASSPLGPRVYEQYF
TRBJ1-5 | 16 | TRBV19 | CASSAGRGDGNQPQHF
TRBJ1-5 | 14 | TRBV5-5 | CASSLGGGNQPQHF
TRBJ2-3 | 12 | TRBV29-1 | CSVEKQSDTQYF
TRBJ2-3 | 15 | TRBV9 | CASSLSGRALDTQYF
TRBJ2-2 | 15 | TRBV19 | CASSIGGMNTGELFF
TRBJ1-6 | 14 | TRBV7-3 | CASSSTGNNSPLHF
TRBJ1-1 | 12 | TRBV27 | CASSSGQFEAFF
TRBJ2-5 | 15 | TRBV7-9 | CASSEVRGSGETQYF
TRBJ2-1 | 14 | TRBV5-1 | CASRAGTTLHEQFF
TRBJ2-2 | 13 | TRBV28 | CASRTGNPGELFF
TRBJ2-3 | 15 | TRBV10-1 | CASSDPAEGTDTQYF
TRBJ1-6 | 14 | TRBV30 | CAWSAGPDNSPLHF
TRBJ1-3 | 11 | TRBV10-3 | CAISGGNTIYF
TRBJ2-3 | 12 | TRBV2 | CASNPRTDTQYF
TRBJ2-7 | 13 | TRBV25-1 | CASSLSGKGEQYF
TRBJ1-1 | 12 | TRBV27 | CASSPGQGRAFF
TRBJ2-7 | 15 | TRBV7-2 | CASSLEGAGHYEQYF
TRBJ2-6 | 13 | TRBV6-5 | CASRGSGANVLTF